This TCR beta chain is from a study of blood T cells in healthy people across ages (dated by TCRdb to about 2015). Turning to the overall study: Template switching captured roughly one uniquely barcoded TCR beta cDNA molecule per two T cells in model experiments. To track age-related changes in TCR beta repertoire diversity, the study relied on deep sequencing normalized with unique cDNA molecular identifiers. The donors were divided into four age groups: young (average about 15 years), middle-aged (about 40), aged (approximately 62) and long-lived (about 90). To avoid experimental bias, donors of different ages were distributed randomly across sequencing lanes. The study analyzed two additional independent replicas of 1 million unique cDNA reads from the same blood draw for two donors, one aged 18 to 29 and one aged 80 or older.

Points on this clonotype: The specificity of this receptor is unknown. Base qualities were left out, and no much larger clone turns up one base away.

Overall results and qualifications from the work: Estimates of total diversity based on one million sequenced T cells were regarded as lower bounds and as underestimates. Observed TCR beta diversity correlated strongly with the percentage of naive T cells measured by flow cytometry. The long-lived group showed more naive CD4+ T cells, fewer expanded clones and increased TCR diversity than the aged group, suggesting age selection. Donor CMV infection status was unknown, potentially confounding age-related changes in expanded clonotypes. Because profiling used bulk unsorted PBMCs, naive and antigen-experienced compartments could not be compared conclusively. Observed TCR beta diversity per million T cells fell roughly linearly with age, and a significant reduction was already apparent by age roughly 40.

Libraries were built with 5' RACE. Sequencing instrument: Illumina HiSeq 2500. A second PCR of 7 to 11 cycles was run with a J-beta primer mix and a sample-barcoded 5' primer. A unique molecular identifier was introduced onto each TCR beta cDNA molecule by a template-switch 5' adaptor carrying 12 random nucleotides. At least 2.5 million CDR3-containing paired-end reads were obtained from each sample. All of the RNA was converted into first-strand cDNA using the Mint cDNA synthesis kit, with a TRBC-specific oligonucleotide serving as the primer. All cDNA was treated with uracil-DNA glycosylase and then went through a first 18-cycle PCR with the universal primers M1SS and BC2_uni_R. On the authors' methods: Each sample was normalized by randomly selecting 1 million high-quality reads, each carrying a distinct molecular identifier. Reads sharing molecular identifiers were discarded rather than binned into consensus sequences. CDR3 identification, clonotype clustering and error correction used MiTCR with a Q25 quality threshold and the strictest error-elimination algorithm. Lower-bound total TCR beta diversity was estimated with a nonparametric unseen species model using Euler transformation. TCRdb reprocessing: public reads trimmed at Q25 with fastp, clones called with MiXCR, in-frame beta chains kept. Rows matching on CDR3 protein sequence are summarized as one entry with the most common DNA and genes. These V and J calls derive from TCRdb rather than the authors' analysis. The sample data list about 2 million distinct CDR3 sequences, and 49% of these were observed just once. The ten most abundant clones make up about 2.1% of the sample.

The roughly 39 donors, aged about 6 to 100 years, were systemically healthy Caucasian individuals from Russia. About 10 milliliters of peripheral blood were collected from each donor into EDTA-treated Vacutainer tubes. PBMCs were isolated by Ficoll-Paque density-gradient centrifugation, with at least 7 million obtained per sample. Trizol reagent was used to extract total RNA from the PBMCs, yielding at least 5.5 micrograms per sample. For every donor, an aliquot of PBMCs went through flow cytometry to measure the percentages of naive CD45RAhigh/CD27high T cells. Looking up the germline V gene yields CDR1 ENHRY and CDR2 SYGVKD. Relative to germline, V is missing 10 bases and J is missing 3 bases, with 11 bases of the junction outside any gene match. The CDR3 numbers 15 residues from cysteine through phenylalanine. The CDR3 DNA has 45 bases and is translated from base 1.

This clonotype was obtained from a woman in her 40s in good health. This receptor chain uses TRBV10-3 and TRBJ1-5; 8 of the junction bases match TRBD1. Sequencing was performed on blood. CDR3 sequence: CATHPGQALNQPQHF. The DNA reads as follows: TGTGCCACTCACCCGGGACAGGCCCTCAATCAGCCCCAGCATTTT.